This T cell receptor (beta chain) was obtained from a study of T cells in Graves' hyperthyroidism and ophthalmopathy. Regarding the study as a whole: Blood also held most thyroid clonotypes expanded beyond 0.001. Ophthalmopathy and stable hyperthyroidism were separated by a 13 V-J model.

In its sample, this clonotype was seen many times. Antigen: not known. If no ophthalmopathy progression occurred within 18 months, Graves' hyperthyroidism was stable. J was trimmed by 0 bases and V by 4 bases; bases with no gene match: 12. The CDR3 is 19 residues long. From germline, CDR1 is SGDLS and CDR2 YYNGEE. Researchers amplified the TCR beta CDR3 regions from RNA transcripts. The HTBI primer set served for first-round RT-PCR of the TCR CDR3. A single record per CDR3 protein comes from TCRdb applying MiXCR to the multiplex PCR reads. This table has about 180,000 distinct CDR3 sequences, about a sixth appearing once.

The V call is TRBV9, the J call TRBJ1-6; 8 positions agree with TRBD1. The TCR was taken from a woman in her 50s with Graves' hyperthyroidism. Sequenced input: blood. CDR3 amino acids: CASSYKPDRVSSYNSPLHF. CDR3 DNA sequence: TGTGCCAGCAGCTACAAACCGGACAGGGTGAGCTCCTATAATTCACCCCTCCACTTT. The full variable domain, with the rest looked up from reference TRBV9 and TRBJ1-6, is DSGVTQTPKHLITATGQRVTLRCSPRSGDLSVYWYQQSLDQGLQFLIQYYNGEERAKGNILERFSAQQFPDLHSELNLSSLELGDSALYFCASSYKPDRVSSYNSPLHFGNGTRLTVT.